This is a list of T cell receptor beta chains from one sample in a study of cytotoxic CD8 clonotypes in ibrutinib-treated CLL. The method was immunoSEQ multiplex PCR; TCRdb's version includes in-frame clones alone and lacks a portion of them. Here the sample spans 150,000 to 200,000 clones, around 70% being singletons. Sequenced here: PBMCs, sampled after 24 months of ibrutinib treatment. The receptors stem from a human donor with chronic lymphocytic leukemia. The CDR3 runs from the conserved cysteine through the conserved F or W. D genes are given only for firm matches. The listing skips clone size in some rows; elsewhere it reads once, few, many or a size class.

size	V	D	J	DNA	CDR3
.	TRBV9	TRBD1	TRBJ2-5	TGTGCCAGCAGCGGGACAACAGGGGGCGGAGAGACCCAGTACTTC	CASSGTTGGGETQYF
.	TRBV5-1	TRBD2	TRBJ2-1	TGCGCCAGCAGCTTGGTGGTAGCGGGAGGAAGGTCCCTCTTC	CASSLVVAGGRSLF
.	TRBV29-1	TRBD2	TRBJ2-1	TGCAGCGTTGATCCGGGACTAGCGGGAGATGAGCAGTTCTTC	CSVDPGLAGDEQFF
.	TRBV7-9	.	TRBJ1-3	TGTGCCAGCAGCTTTTTCGCTGGAAACACCATATATTTT	CASSFFAGNTIYF
.	TRBV5-4	TRBD2	TRBJ2-1	TGTGCCAGCAGCTTGGGTATATGGGGGGGAGCGGACAATGAGCAGTTCTTC	CASSLGIWGGADNEQFF
.	TRBV9	TRBD2	TRBJ2-2	TGTGCCAGCAGCGTAACTAGCGCGAACACCGGGGAGCTGTTTTTT	CASSVTSANTGELFF
few	TRBV2	.	TRBJ1-1	TGTGCCAGCACCGACGGACGGAAGAACACTGAAGCTTTCTTT	CASTDGRKNTEAFF
few	TRBV21-1	.	TRBJ2-1	TGTGCCAGCAGCGAAGGGCAGAGGGAAAGGGACAATGAGCAGTTCTTC	CASSEGQRERDNEQFF
.	TRBV6-5	.	TRBJ2-1	TGTGCCATCAGTGAAACAGCGAGGTCCAATGAGCAGTTCTTC	CAISETARSNEQFF
.	TRBV30	.	TRBJ1-2	TGTGCCTGGAGGGCTGAAGGAACCCGTGGCTACACCTTC	CAWRAEGTRGYTF
.	TRBV2	.	TRBJ1-1	TGTGCCAGCAGTGAAGGGCAGTTGAACACTGAAGCTTTCTTT	CASSEGQLNTEAFF
.	TRBV7-8	.	TRBJ2-3	TGTGCCAGCAGCTTAGACGGGAAAGAGGGAGATACGCAGTATTTT	CASSLDGKEGDTQYF
.	TRBV10-3	.	TRBJ2-7	TGTGCCATCAGTGACGGGCAGAACAACTACGAGCAGTACTTC	CAISDGQNNYEQYF